These T cell receptor beta chains were read from a single sample in a study of CD8+ T cells in alopecia areata. The table came from immunoSEQ multiplex PCR; TCRdb's copy has only in-frame clones and leaves some out. The data show approximately 89,000 clones, around 44% seen once. The sequenced sample was CD4+ T cells sorted from blood. The receptors come from a human donor with alopecia areata. The CDR3 runs from the conserved cysteine through the conserved F or W. The D gene is left open where the match is weak. Size values are once, few and many counts, or a class for expanded clones, and some rows have none.

-,TRBJ2-3,TRBV29-1,-,TGCAGCGTTGAAACAACTAGCACAGATACGCAGTATTTT,CSVETTSTDTQYF
-,TRBJ2-1,TRBV4-3,TRBD2,TGCGCCAGCAGCCAAGGTTTAGCGGGGGACGTGGTCGATGAGCAGTTCTTC,CASSQGLAGDVVDEQFF
-,TRBJ2-7,TRBV15,-,TGTGCCACCAGCAGAGATCAATCCTACGAGCAGTACTTC,CATSRDQSYEQYF
-,TRBJ1-5,TRBV29-1,TRBD1,TGCAGCGTAGGGGACAGGGGCAATCAGCCCCAGCATTTT,CSVGDRGNQPQHF
-,TRBJ2-6,TRBV11-2,-,TGTGCCAGCAGCGCGGGACAGCCGTCTGGGGCCAACGTCCTGACTTTC,CASSAGQPSGANVLTF
few,TRBJ2-7,TRBV11-2,-,TGTGCCAGCAGCCGGGGCAGGGGAAGCGAGCAGTACTTC,CASSRGRGSEQYF
-,TRBJ2-3,TRBV7-8,-,TGTGCCAGCAGCATCAGCCGAGCACAAGATACGCAGTATTTT,CASSISRAQDTQYF
-,TRBJ2-1,TRBV29-1,-,TGCAGCGTAAAACAGGTTTCGGACGAGCAGTTCTTC,CSVKQVSDEQFF
few,TRBJ2-7,TRBV29-1,TRBD1,TGCAGCGGCTACAGGGGGCCCTACGAGCAGTACTTC,CSGYRGPYEQYF
few,TRBJ2-5,TRBV29-1,-,TGCAGCGTTGAACCCCGAACAGGGCCCCAAATGGAGACCCAGTACTTC,CSVEPRTGPQMETQYF
few,TRBJ2-1,TRBV10-3,-,TGTGCCATCAGGGGGACGAGCTCCTACAATGAGCAGTTCTTC,CAIRGTSSYNEQFF
-,TRBJ2-1,TRBV7-2,-,TGTGCCAGCAGCCCAGGGGCTTATCCGAATGAGCAGTTCTTC,CASSPGAYPNEQFF
-,TRBJ2-3,TRBV29-1,TRBD1,TGCAGCGTCACAGGGGGCGCAGCAGATACGCAGTATTTT,CSVTGGAADTQYF
few,TRBJ2-1,TRBV29-1,-,TGCAGCGTTGAAGATCGGAGGGGGGTCTACAATGAGCAGTTCTTC,CSVEDRRGVYNEQFF
-,TRBJ1-2,TRBV6-6,-,TGTGCCAGCAGTTATCGACAGAACTATGGCTACACCTTC,CASSYRQNYGYTF
-,TRBJ2-5,TRBV29-1,-,TGCAGCGTTGAAACTCTTGGGGTGAAGACCCAGTACTTC,CSVETLGVKTQYF
few,TRBJ1-1,TRBV5-1,-,TGCGCCAGCAGCCCTACTCGGGACACTGAAGCTTTCTTT,CASSPTRDTEAFF